Shown below are 15 T cell receptor beta chains from a single sample sequenced in a study of blood T cell repertoires in COVID-19. TCRdb keeps only in-frame clones here, not all; method: immunoSEQ multiplex PCR. The sample includes around 290,000 clones, approximately 90% of them seen just once. Source material: PBMCs or T cells enriched from blood (not recorded which). These TCRs come from a woman between 55 and 75 years old in a cohort exposed to, infected with or recovered from COVID-19 (not recorded which).

This chain joins TRBV30 and TRBJ2-1, with 8 bases identical to TRBD2. The CDR3 loop spans 15 amino acids. The V segment lost 1 base and the J segment 8 bases; nucleotides outside the gene matches: 10. Per the germline V gene, CDR1 is GTSNPN and CDR2 is SVGIG (reference sequence). CDR3 amino acids: CAWSAGSGSFYEQFF. CDR3 DNA sequence: TGTGCCTGGAGTGCGGGGAGCGGGAGTTTCTATGAGCAGTTCTTC. Looking up the rest from reference TRBV30 and TRBJ2-1 gives the full variable domain: SQTIHQWPATLVQPVGSPLSLECTVEGTSNPNLYWYRQAAGRGLQLLFYSVGIGQISSEVPQNLSASRPQDRQFILSSKKLLLSDSGFYLCAWSAGSGSFYEQFFGPGTRLTVL.

The rearrangement uses TRBV3-1 (or the pseudogene TRBV3-2) and TRBJ1-1; 11 bases line up with TRBD1. This CDR3 is built from 14 residues. Looked up from germline, CDR1 is LGHDT and CDR2 is YNNKEL (reference sequence). J was trimmed by 4 bases and V by 4 bases; bases with no gene match: 2. The CDR3 spells CASSPGTGGTEAFF. CDR3 DNA sequence: TGTGCCAGCAGCCCCGGGACAGGGGGCACTGAAGCTTTCTTT.

The V call is TRBV25-1, the J call TRBJ1-6; 7 bases map to TRBD1. The CDR3 totals 12 residues. CDR1 and CDR2 (germline): MGHDK, SYGVNS. The junction had 1 base not matched to a gene; V was cut back by 3 bases and J by 11 bases. This CDR3 reads CASSEQGAPLHF. CDR3 DNA sequence: TGTGCCAGCAGTGAGCAGGGGGCACCCCTCCACTTT.

The gene calls are TRBV28 and TRBJ2-3, with D possibly being TRBD2 (6 bases). CDR1 is MDHEN and CDR2 is SYDVKM in the germline V gene. V lost 9 bases and J lost 1, with 17 bases in between. The CDR3 totals 15 residues. CDR3 nucleotide sequence: TGTGCCAGTCCCCCCCGGGACTGGGGCACAGATACGCAGTATTTT. Translating gives CASPPRDWGTDTQYF.

CDR3 nucleotide sequence: TGTGCCAGCAGAGACCCGGGGTACGAGCAGTACTTC. It is translated as CASRDPGYEQYF. This sequence joins TRBV27 and TRBJ2-7; D is possibly TRBD2 (5 bases). V dropped 6 bases and J dropped 4 bases, with 10 bases sitting between them. Per germline, CDR1 MNHEY and CDR2 SMNVEV (reference sequence). The length of the CDR3 is 12 residues.

In this sample, this clone turned up a few times. The chain recombines TRBV12-3 or TRBV12-4 with TRBJ1-5; the D is unclear. Trimming left V 8 bases short and J 4 bases short, with 12 bases between. The CDR3 length is 13 residues. CDR3 region: CASGEVANQPQHF. CDR3 nucleotide sequence: TGTGCCAGCGGGGAGGTAGCGAATCAGCCCCAGCATTTT.

This chain uses TRBV5-4 with TRBJ1-3; 8 bases agree with TRBD1. Per the germline V gene, CDR1 is SGHNT and CDR2 is YYREEE (reference sequence). CDR3 size: 16 residues. With 4 bases clipped from V and 0 bases from J, the junction kept 6 bases outside the gene matches. The CDR3 protein is CASSTGTGNSGNTIYF. CDR3 sequence (DNA): TGTGCCAGCAGCACCGGGACAGGCAACTCTGGAAACACCATATATTTT.

The rearrangement links TRBV4-1 to TRBJ2-3; 11 bases are a match to TRBD2. The CDR3 loop spans 16 amino acids. The J segment lost 3 bases and the V segment lost 0 bases, leaving 2 bases of the junction unmatched. Germline V gene data show CDR1 as MGHRA and CDR2 as YSYEKL. CDR3 nucleotides: TGCGCCAGCAGCCAAGACCTAGCGGGAGGAACAGATACGCAGTATTTT. Protein sequence: CASSQDLAGGTDTQYF.

The rearrangement links TRBV24-1 to TRBJ1-1, with TRBD1 identical over 8 bases. This CDR3 has 14 amino acids. The V and J ends lost 4 bases and 6 bases, in that order; junction bases with no gene match: 6. Germline assignment: CDR1 KGHDR and CDR2 SFDVKD. CDR3 nucleotide sequence: TGTGCCACCAGTGACGCAGGGGGCAAGGCTGAAGCTTTCTTT. Translating gives CATSDAGGKAEAFF.

This sequence joins TRBV5-4 and TRBJ2-1; tentative D call: TRBD2 (6 bases). The V gene's germline CDR1 is SGHNT and CDR2 YYREEE (reference sequence). This CDR3 comprises 17 residues. The V gene lost 0 bases and the J gene lost 6 bases, with 19 bases spanning the gap. This CDR3 reads CASSLVSASVGINEQFF. CDR3 DNA sequence: TGTGCCAGCAGCTTGGTCTCCGCTAGCGTAGGTATCAATGAGCAGTTCTTC.

The chain uses TRBV6-5 and TRBJ2-1, with 8 nucleotides matching TRBD2. Germline trimming cut 6 bases from V and 3 bases from J; bases unmatched to any gene: 4. Germline loops: CDR1 MNHEY, CDR2 SVGAGI. The CDR3 length is 14 residues. The CDR3 is CASRGRGGYNEQFF. The CDR3 DNA sequence: TGTGCCAGCAGGGGCCGGGGGGGCTACAATGAGCAGTTCTTC.

The genes are TRBV11-2 and TRBJ1-6; D ambiguous. There are 16 residues in the CDR3. The ends were cut back, 1 base at V and 0 bases at J, with 7 bases in the middle. Germline CDR1 is SGHAT and CDR2 is FQNNGV. CDR3 loop: CASSLVGSSYNSPLHF. CDR3 DNA: TGTGCCAGCAGCTTAGTTGGGAGCTCCTATAATTCACCCCTCCACTTT.

This rearrangement joins TRBV18 to TRBJ2-7, with D unclear. Germline CDR1 KGHSH, CDR2 LQKENI. Trimming took 4 bases from V and 0 from J, leaving 13 bases between them. The CDR3 is 15 residues long. CDR3 sequence: CASSRTGSSSYEQYF. The CDR3 nucleotides are TGTGCCAGCTCACGAACCGGGTCTAGCTCCTACGAGCAGTACTTC.

V and J are TRBV18 and TRBJ1-5; D uncertain. V gave up 3 bases and J gave up 3 bases, with 9 bases separating them. This CDR3 contains 14 residues. CDR1 is KGHSH, CDR2 LQKENI, per germline. The CDR3 region has the DNA TGTGCCAGCTCACCTTTCGACATCAATCAGCCCCAGCATTTT. It translates to CASSPFDINQPQHF.

V gene TRBV18 combines with J gene TRBJ2-7, with D possibly being TRBD2 (6 bases). The CDR3 sequence is 15 residues long. Trimming removed 2 bases from V and 0 bases from J, with 11 bases in between. The germline gives CDR1 KGHSH, CDR2 LQKENI. The DNA of the CDR3 is TGTGCCAGCTCACCAACGCGGGGCTACTCCTACGAGCAGTACTTC. Translation gives CASSPTRGYSYEQYF.